The T cell receptor beta chain under discussion was sequenced for a study of blood T cell repertoires in COVID-19. The CDR3 contains 15 residues. In germline, CDR1 is SQVTM, CDR2 ANQGSEA. V was pared by 6 bases and J by 6 bases, with 10 bases of the junction left unmatched. TCRdb's table, derived via immunoSEQ multiplex PCR, lists solely in-frame clones and lacks some. The repertoire holds about 99,000 clones, with roughly nine tenths as singletons. The sequence was obtained from a human donor in a cohort sampled during active COVID-19. This chain joins TRBV29-1 and TRBJ2-3, with 12 bases matching TRBD2. The specimen was peripheral blood. CDR3 sequence (DNA): TGCAGCGTCCCGAGATGGCTAGCGGGAGGGGATACGCAGTATTTT. It is translated as CSVPRWLAGGDTQYF.